This entry features one T cell receptor (beta chain) sequence. No antigen is known for it. This sample is drawn from a study of vaccination and CD4 T cells after COVID-19. About the study: The convalescent group had six males, four females, seven Caucasians, two Asians, one multiracial. Samples after vaccination came a median 72 days past dose two, ranging 14 to 241.

Treatment given: roughly 10-day PBMC culture with coronavirus spike peptide pools or control peptides (ViraFEST assay). Healthy people who got the vaccine had never had SARS-CoV-2 infection, since nucleocapsid antibodies came back negative before and after vaccination. The V gene's germline CDR1 is GTSNPN and CDR2 SVGIG (reference sequence). CDR3 length equals 11 residues. V was cut by 4 bases and J by 1 base, with 4 bases left in between. Cultured CD4+ T-cell DNA underwent Oncomine TCR Beta short-read sequencing. Genomic DNA was taken out of cultured CD4+ T cells by extraction. From the PCR reads, TCRdb called clonotypes with MiXCR, one entry per CDR3 protein. The sample records about 27,000 distinct CDR3 sequences, under 75% being singletons.

The sample consisted of CD4+ T cells from blood, cultured in vitro, taken after SARS-CoV-2 vaccination. The sequence was collected from a human donor who received a COVID-19 vaccine. This chain connects TRBV30 to TRBJ2-5; D unresolved. Written as DNA, the CDR3 is TGTGCCTGGATTTTCCAAGAGACCCAGTACTTC. The encoded protein is CAWIFQETQYF.